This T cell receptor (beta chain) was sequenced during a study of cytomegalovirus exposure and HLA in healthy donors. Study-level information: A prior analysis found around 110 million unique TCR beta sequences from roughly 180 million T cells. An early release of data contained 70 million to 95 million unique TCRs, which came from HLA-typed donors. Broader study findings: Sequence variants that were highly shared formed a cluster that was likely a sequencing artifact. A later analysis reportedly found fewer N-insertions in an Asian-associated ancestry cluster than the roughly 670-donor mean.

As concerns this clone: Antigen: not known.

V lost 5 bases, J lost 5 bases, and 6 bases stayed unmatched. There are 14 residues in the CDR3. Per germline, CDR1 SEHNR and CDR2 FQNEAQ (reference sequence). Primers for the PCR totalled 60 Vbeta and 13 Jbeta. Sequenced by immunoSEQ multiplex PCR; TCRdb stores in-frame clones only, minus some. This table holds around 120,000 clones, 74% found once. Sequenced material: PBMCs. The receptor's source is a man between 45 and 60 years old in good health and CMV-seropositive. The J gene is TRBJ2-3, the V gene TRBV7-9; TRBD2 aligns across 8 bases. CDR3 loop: CASSPSGSRDTQYF. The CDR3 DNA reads TGTGCCAGCAGCCCAAGCGGGAGCCGAGATACGCAGTATTTT.